This entry concerns a single TCR beta chain. This sample was included in a study of cytomegalovirus exposure and HLA in healthy donors. In germline, CDR1 is SGHVS, CDR2 FNYEAQ. Deletions cut 3 bases from V and 6 bases from J, with 6 bases between. The CDR3 is 13 residues long. PCR employed 60 Vbeta and 13 Jbeta primers. Assay used: immunoSEQ multiplex PCR; TCRdb lists only in-frame clones, some missing. The sample carries 110,000 or so clones, over 8.5% recorded once. The sequence came from a woman aged 40-49 years in good health and CMV-seropositive. Sequencing was performed on PBMCs. The rearrangement links TRBV7-6 to TRBJ1-6, with D unclear. As DNA, the CDR3 is TGTGCCAGCAGCTTCCGGGTTAATTCACCCCTCCACTTT. Protein: CASSFRVNSPLHF.